The next 8 T cell receptor beta chains were all read from a single sample in a study of cytomegalovirus exposure and HLA in healthy donors. PCR employed 60 Vbeta and 13 Jbeta primers. Assay: immunoSEQ multiplex PCR; the TCRdb copy retains only in-frame clones and omits some. In the table there are fewer than 200,000 clones, 80% of which are singletons. The sequenced material came from PBMCs. These receptors all come from a woman aged 45 to 65 in good health and CMV-seropositive.

The chain combines TRBV4-1 with TRBJ2-7, with no clear D. Trimming took 1 base from V and 1 from J, leaving 5 bases between them. The germline V gene has CDR1 MGHRA and CDR2 YSYEKL. The CDR3 consists of 13 residues. CDR3 region: CASSQVLSYEQYF. CDR3 nucleotide sequence: TGCGCCAGCAGCCAAGTCCTGTCCTACGAGCAGTACTTC.

The chain has TRBV29-1 and TRBJ1-5; D remains ambiguous. Trimming took off 4 bases at V and 0 bases at J, with 7 bases between the two ends. CDR1 and CDR2 (germline): SQVTM, ANQGSEA. The CDR3 totals 13 residues. DNA of the CDR3: TGCAGCGTTGGGGCTTATAGCAATCAGCCCCAGCATTTT. Translated, it gives CSVGAYSNQPQHF.

The J gene is TRBJ2-1, the V gene TRBV7-2, with a possible D match to TRBD2 (6 bases). V shed 4 bases and J shed 6 bases, with 10 bases lying between them. Germline CDR1 SGHTA, CDR2 FQGNSA. CDR3 length: 13 residues. The CDR3 coding sequence is TGTGCCAGCAGCTCGGGACTTCGCAATGAGCAGTTCTTC. Protein sequence: CASSSGLRNEQFF. The full variable domain, in which reference TRBV7-2 and TRBJ2-1 provide the parts outside the CDR3, is GAGVSQSPSNKVTEKGKDVELRCDPISGHTALYWYRQSLGQGLEFLIYFQGNSAPDKSGLPSDRFSAERTGGSVSTLTIQRTQQEDSAVYLCASSSGLRNEQFFGPGTRLTVL.

V usage is TRBV19 and J usage is TRBJ1-6, with 7 bases aligning to TRBD1. After removal of 3 bases from V and 10 bases from J, the junction contained 6 bases not matched to a gene. The CDR3 is made up of 14 amino acids. Germline CDR1 and CDR2: LNHDA and SQIVND (reference sequence). CDR3 coding DNA: TGTGCCAGTAGTATTGCCCAGGGGGAATCACCCCTCCACTTT. This sequence encodes CASSIAQGESPLHF.

This chain joins TRBV5-4 and TRBJ2-2, with TRBD2 identical over 8 bases. The CDR3 is 16 residues long. Germline V gene lookup returns CDR1 SGHNT and CDR2 YYREEE (reference sequence). V gave up 4 bases and J gave up 1 base; unmatched junction bases: 6. The CDR3 loop is CASSLRGGENTGELFF. In DNA, the CDR3 is TGTGCCAGCAGCCTCCGGGGGGGGGAGAACACCGGGGAGCTGTTTTTT.

The chain carries TRBV19 and TRBJ2-7; tentative D call: TRBD1 (7 bases). The length of the CDR3 is 17 residues. The germline CDR1 and CDR2 sequences are LNHDA and SQIVND (reference sequence). The V gene lost 6 bases and the J gene lost 3 bases, with 24 bases spanning the gap. The CDR3 DNA sequence: TGTGCCAGTAGCCGGCGGGGACAGAGGGACTCGATCTACGAGCAGTACTTC. Encoded protein: CASSRRGQRDSIYEQYF.

This clone occurred a few times. The chain joins TRBV11-1 to TRBJ2-5, with D maybe TRBD1 (6 bases). Trimming left V 6 bases short and J 1 base short, with 15 bases between. The CDR3 has 15 amino acids. Germline V gene sequence: CDR1 SGHAT, CDR2 FQDESV (reference sequence). The CDR3 loop reads CASSQKGHFQETQYF. The CDR3 bases are TGTGCCAGCAGTCAAAAGGGACATTTCCAAGAGACCCAGTACTTC.

This chain uses TRBV5-1 with TRBJ2-5, with 8 bases fitting TRBD2. Germline V lookup: CDR1 SGHRS, CDR2 YFSETQ. The CDR3 has 15 amino acids. The J segment lost 5 bases and the V segment lost 2 bases, leaving 8 bases of the junction unmatched. CDR3 nucleotide sequence: TGCGCCAGCAGCTTCAGGCCTAGCGGGTTGGAGACCCAGTACTTC. Protein sequence: CASSFRPSGLETQYF.